What follows is one T cell receptor (beta chain) and its context. The entry originates in a study of Tregs in tolerant kidney transplant recipients. V gave up 4 bases and J gave up 4 bases; unmatched junction bases: 7. Per germline, CDR1 SGHDN and CDR2 FVKESK. The CDR3 sequence is 16 residues long. Produced via immunoSEQ multiplex PCR; TCRdb's table is partial and in-frame only. The table has about 69,000 clones, roughly nine tenths seen once. The TCR originated in a human donor who received a combined kidney and bone marrow transplant. The chain has TRBV14 and TRBJ2-1; 10 bases line up with TRBD1. The input for sequencing was CD4+ T cells from blood, taken before the transplant. This chain's CDR3 is CASSRLGQGDYNEQFF. Here the CDR3 DNA reads TGTGCCAGCAGCCGTCTCGGACAGGGGGATTACAATGAGCAGTTCTTC.